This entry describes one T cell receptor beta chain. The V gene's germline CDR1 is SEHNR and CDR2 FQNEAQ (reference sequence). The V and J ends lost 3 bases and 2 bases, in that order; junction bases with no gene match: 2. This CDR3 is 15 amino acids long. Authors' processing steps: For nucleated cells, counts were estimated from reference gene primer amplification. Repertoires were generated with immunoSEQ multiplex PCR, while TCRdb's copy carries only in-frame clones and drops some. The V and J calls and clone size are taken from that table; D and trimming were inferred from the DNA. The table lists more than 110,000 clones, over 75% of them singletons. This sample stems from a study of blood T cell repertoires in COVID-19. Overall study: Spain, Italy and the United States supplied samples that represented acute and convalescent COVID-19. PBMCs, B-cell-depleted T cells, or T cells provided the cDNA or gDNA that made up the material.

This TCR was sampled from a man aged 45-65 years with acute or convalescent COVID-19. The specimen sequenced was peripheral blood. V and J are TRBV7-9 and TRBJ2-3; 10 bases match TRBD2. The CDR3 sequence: CASSFLAGATDTQYF. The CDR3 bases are TGTGCCAGCAGCTTCCTAGCGGGAGCCACAGATACGCAGTATTTT.